This is a list of T cell receptor beta chains from one sample in a study of shared clonotypes between healthy human individuals. This table comes from immunoSEQ multiplex PCR, and its TCRdb copy is limited to in-frame clones, with some not included. Of millions of clones in the sample, roughly 93% were seen once. Specimen: naive CD4+ T cells from PBMCs. Every receptor here comes from a young man in good health. Some clones in this sample may be carry-over from other donors' samples. CDR3s include the opening cysteine and the closing phenylalanine or tryptophan. Fields, in order: CDR3 protein, CDR3 DNA, D gene, J gene, clone size, V gene. D genes are given only for firm matches. Size values are once, few and many counts, or a class for expanded clones, and some rows have none.

CDR3 protein: CASTSGLLITNEQFF
CDR3 DNA: TGCGCCAGCACCTCAGGGTTACTCATTACGAATGAGCAGTTCTTC
D gene: .
J gene: TRBJ2-1
clone size: .
V gene: TRBV10-2

CDR3 protein: CASSSRGQGEGTEAFF
CDR3 DNA: TGTGCCAGCAGCTCAAGGGGACAGGGTGAGGGCACTGAAGCTTTCTTT
D gene: TRBD1
J gene: TRBJ1-1
clone size: .
V gene: TRBV7-3

CDR3 protein: CASRRRRNEKLFF
CDR3 DNA: TGTGCCAGCAGACGTCGACGGAATGAAAAACTGTTTTTT
D gene: .
J gene: TRBJ1-4
clone size: .
V gene: TRBV6-1

CDR3 protein: CASSYSETSGANVLTF
CDR3 DNA: TGTGCCAGCAGTTACTCGGAAACCTCTGGGGCCAACGTCCTGACTTTC
D gene: .
J gene: TRBJ2-6
clone size: .
V gene: TRBV6-5

CDR3 protein: CASSQLAAINTGELFF
CDR3 DNA: TGTGCCAGCAGCCAGCTTGCGGCTATCAACACCGGGGAGCTGTTTTTT
D gene: .
J gene: TRBJ2-2
clone size: few
V gene: TRBV14

CDR3 protein: CASSIDRAQYF
CDR3 DNA: TGTGCCAGCAGCATTGACAGGGCACAGTACTTC
D gene: TRBD1
J gene: TRBJ2-4
clone size: once
V gene: TRBV7-8

CDR3 protein: CASSGARGWEQYF
CDR3 DNA: TGTGCCAGCAGCGGGGCTCGGGGATGGGAGCAGTACTTC
D gene: .
J gene: TRBJ2-7
clone size: .
V gene: TRBV28

CDR3 protein: CASSLFGLAGGPTGELFF
CDR3 DNA: TGTGCCAGCTCACTATTCGGACTAGCGGGAGGCCCCACCGGGGAGCTGTTTTTT
D gene: TRBD2
J gene: TRBJ2-2
clone size: .
V gene: TRBV18

CDR3 protein: CASSLPGADTQYF
CDR3 DNA: TGTGCCAGCAGCTTGCCAGGGGCGGATACGCAGTATTTT
D gene: .
J gene: TRBJ2-3
clone size: .
V gene: TRBV5-4

CDR3 protein: CASSSNGAVSGNTIYF
CDR3 DNA: TGTGCCAGCAGTTCGAACGGAGCTGTATCTGGAAACACCATATATTTT
D gene: .
J gene: TRBJ1-3
clone size: .
V gene: TRBV28

CDR3 protein: CASSLAYSANTGELFF
CDR3 DNA: TGTGCCAGCAGCTTAGCATACAGTGCGAACACCGGGGAGCTGTTTTTT
D gene: .
J gene: TRBJ2-2
clone size: .
V gene: TRBV7-8

CDR3 protein: CAWSIRTGMNTEAFF
CDR3 DNA: TGTGCCTGGAGTATCCGAACAGGGATGAACACTGAAGCTTTCTTT
D gene: .
J gene: TRBJ1-1
clone size: .
V gene: TRBV30

CDR3 protein: CASSVGAVGGNTIYF
CDR3 DNA: TGTGCCAGCAGCGTAGGGGCCGTTGGTGGAAACACCATATATTTT
D gene: .
J gene: TRBJ1-3
clone size: .
V gene: TRBV9

CDR3 protein: CASSSLDRTPYEQYF
CDR3 DNA: TGTGCCAGCAGTTCCCTAGACAGGACCCCCTACGAGCAGTACTTC
D gene: .
J gene: TRBJ2-7
clone size: .
V gene: TRBV27

CDR3 protein: CASSLWDPGTGTF
CDR3 DNA: TGTGCCAGCAGTTTGTGGGACCCAGGGACGGGCACCTTC
D gene: .
J gene: TRBJ1-2
clone size: .
V gene: TRBV28

CDR3 protein: CASGHGSSNTQYF
CDR3 DNA: TGCGCCAGCGGGCACGGGAGCTCAAATACGCAGTATTTT
D gene: .
J gene: TRBJ2-3
clone size: .
V gene: TRBV5-1

CDR3 protein: CASSPPRPDKAFF
CDR3 DNA: TGTGCCAGCAGTCCCCCGAGGCCCGATAAAGCTTTCTTT
D gene: .
J gene: TRBJ1-1
clone size: .
V gene: TRBV28

CDR3 protein: CASSLGSAPSSGNTIYF
CDR3 DNA: TGCGCCAGCAGCTTGGGGAGTGCCCCGAGCTCTGGAAACACCATATATTTT
D gene: .
J gene: TRBJ1-3
clone size: .
V gene: TRBV5-1

CDR3 protein: CASSGTADGNTEAFF
CDR3 DNA: TGTGCCAGCAGCGGAACAGCCGACGGAAACACTGAAGCTTTCTTT
D gene: .
J gene: TRBJ1-1
clone size: .
V gene: TRBV11-2

CDR3 protein: CAIQGGRVNEQFF
CDR3 DNA: TGTGCCATCCAAGGCGGGAGGGTGAATGAGCAGTTCTTC
D gene: TRBD2
J gene: TRBJ2-1
clone size: .
V gene: TRBV15

CDR3 protein: CASGTENQPQHF
CDR3 DNA: TGTGCCAGCGGGACAGAAAATCAGCCCCAGCATTTT
D gene: .
J gene: TRBJ1-5
clone size: few
V gene: TRBV12-1

CDR3 protein: CASSLRRYNTEAFF
CDR3 DNA: TGTGCCAGCAGCCTGAGGCGGTATAACACTGAAGCTTTCTTT
D gene: .
J gene: TRBJ1-1
clone size: .
V gene: TRBV7-2

CDR3 protein: CASRIRTSVPYGYTF
CDR3 DNA: TGTGCCAGCAGGATACGGACTTCCGTCCCCTATGGCTACACCTTC
D gene: .
J gene: TRBJ1-2
clone size: .
V gene: TRBV5-6

CDR3 protein: CASRDSGNQPQHF
CDR3 DNA: TGTGCCAGCAGGGATAGTGGGAATCAGCCCCAGCATTTT
D gene: .
J gene: TRBJ1-5
clone size: once
V gene: TRBV7-2

CDR3 protein: CASSEGWGLQETQYF
CDR3 DNA: TGTGCCAGCAGTGAAGGCTGGGGGCTACAAGAGACCCAGTACTTC
D gene: .
J gene: TRBJ2-5
clone size: .
V gene: TRBV6-1

CDR3 protein: CASSRGQANTGELFF
CDR3 DNA: TGCGCCAGCAGCAGAGGACAAGCGAACACCGGGGAGCTGTTTTTT
D gene: .
J gene: TRBJ2-2
clone size: .
V gene: TRBV5-1

CDR3 protein: CASSLSPRANTGELFF
CDR3 DNA: TGTGCCAGCAGCTTAAGCCCGAGGGCCAACACCGGGGAGCTGTTTTTT
D gene: .
J gene: TRBJ2-2
clone size: .
V gene: TRBV7-3

CDR3 protein: CASSLAGTSGRGYEQYF
CDR3 DNA: TGCGCCAGCAGCTTGGCCGGGACTAGCGGGAGGGGATACGAGCAGTACTTC
D gene: TRBD2
J gene: TRBJ2-7
clone size: .
V gene: TRBV5-1

CDR3 protein: CASEGPTNTGELFF
CDR3 DNA: TGTGCCAGTGAGGGACCGACGAACACCGGGGAGCTGTTTTTT
D gene: .
J gene: TRBJ2-2
clone size: .
V gene: TRBV5-5

CDR3 protein: CAWSQDFFGYTF
CDR3 DNA: TGTGCCTGGAGTCAGGACTTCTTCGGCTACACCTTC
D gene: .
J gene: TRBJ1-2
clone size: .
V gene: TRBV30

CDR3 protein: CASRFPSYNEQFF
CDR3 DNA: TGTGCCAGTCGGTTCCCCTCCTACAATGAGCAGTTCTTC
D gene: .
J gene: TRBJ2-1
clone size: .
V gene: TRBV6-1